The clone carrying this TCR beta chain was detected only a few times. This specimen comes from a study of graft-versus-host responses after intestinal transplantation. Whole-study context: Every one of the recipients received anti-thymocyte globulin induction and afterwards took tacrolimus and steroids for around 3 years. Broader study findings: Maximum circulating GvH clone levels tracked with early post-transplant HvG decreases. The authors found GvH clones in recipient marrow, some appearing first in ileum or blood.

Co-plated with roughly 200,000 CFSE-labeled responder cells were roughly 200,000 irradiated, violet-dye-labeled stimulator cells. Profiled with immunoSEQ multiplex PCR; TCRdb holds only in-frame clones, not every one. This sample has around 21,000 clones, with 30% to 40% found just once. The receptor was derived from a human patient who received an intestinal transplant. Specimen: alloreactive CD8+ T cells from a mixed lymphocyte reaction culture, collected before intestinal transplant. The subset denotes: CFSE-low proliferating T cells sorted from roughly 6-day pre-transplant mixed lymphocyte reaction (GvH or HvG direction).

DNA for the CDR3: TGTGCCAGCAGACCTACAGGGGGCAGGAGCACTGAAGCTTTCTTT. This codes for CASRPTGGRSTEAFF. The rearrangement links TRBV28 to TRBJ1-1; 9 nucleotides agree with TRBD1. CDR3 size: 15 residues. Unmatched junction bases numbered 9, after V lost 6 bases and J lost 4 bases. Germline loops: CDR1 MDHEN, CDR2 SYDVKM.